A selection of T cell receptor beta chains follows, all from one sample in a study of blood T cell repertoires in COVID-19. Libraries were prepared by immunoSEQ multiplex PCR; TCRdb keeps only in-frame clonotypes and omits some of them. Counted here are some 400,000 clones, about nine tenths occurring once; the ten biggest clones make up about 0.83%. The specimen was PBMCs or T cells enriched from blood (not recorded which). The receptors derive from a woman aged 40 to 50 who had been exposed to COVID-19. Both conserved end residues are part of each CDR3. Clone size is not always given. Where it is, it says once, few, many or a class for expanded clones.

clone size | J gene | V gene | CDR3 protein
- | TRBJ1-1 | TRBV6-5 | CASSPTFGLNTEAFF
- | TRBJ1-2 | TRBV15 | CATSTTGVRPGYTF
- | TRBJ2-1 | TRBV5-1 | CASSLGETRFTNEQFF
once | TRBJ1-1 | TRBV6-2/TRBV6-3 | CASSQGLAEAFF
- | TRBJ2-1 | TRBV6-4 | CASSVAGGSNEQFF
once | TRBJ1-5 | TRBV10-1 | CASGTGDQPQHF
- | TRBJ1-1 | TRBV12-3/TRBV12-4 | CASPAPGGTEAFF
few | TRBJ1-6 | TRBV7-5 | CVRSSVTDRVQFITNSPLHF
once | TRBJ1-2 | TRBV19 | CASSIDRTYGYTF
- | TRBJ2-7 | TRBV30 | CAWSDGQGLDEQYF
- | TRBJ1-4 | TRBV5-1 | CASSLGRTGVVEKLFF
- | TRBJ2-7 | TRBV6-5 | CASSYQGDYEQYF
- | TRBJ1-5 | TRBV6-5 | CASSVSNQPQHF
- | TRBJ1-5 | TRBV9 | CASSPRTGLNQPQHF
- | TRBJ2-1 | TRBV10-2 | CASRTSGSNEQFF
- | TRBJ1-5 | TRBV19 | CASSLQGTLINQPQHF
- | TRBJ2-2 | TRBV9 | CASSVRLTGELFF
- | TRBJ1-3 | TRBV4-1 | CASSQVETGSRGNTIYF
- | TRBJ1-2 | TRBV7-9 | CASSLQRRTGRGYTF
- | TRBJ2-2 | TRBV2 | CASSDRTGDTGELFF
- | TRBJ2-7 | TRBV7-2 | CASSRRVGGSYEQYF
few | TRBJ2-7 | TRBV7-9 | CASSLGRGKSIGSIEQYF
- | TRBJ2-7 | TRBV7-6 | CASSLVPPEKFLYEQYF
once | TRBJ2-3 | TRBV15 | CATRLASADTQYF
- | TRBJ1-2 | TRBV7-2 | CASSSLRGRGYTF
few | TRBJ2-7 | TRBV4-3 | CASSRRWPSGFYEQYF
- | TRBJ2-5 | TRBV13 | CASSLRIDSLAGETQYF
- | TRBJ1-6 | TRBV5-1 | CASSLGGQGAKNSPLHF
- | TRBJ2-5 | TRBV9 | CASSPSARRGPQETQYF
- | TRBJ2-1 | TRBV27 | CASAPGGIYNEQFF
- | TRBJ1-2 | TRBV20-1 | CSARAYGYTF
once | TRBJ2-3 | TRBV6-5 | CASSWTSGRSDTQYF
- | TRBJ1-4 | TRBV14 | CASSEPSGQANEKLFF
- | TRBJ1-4 | TRBV27 | CASSPQLQGKNEKLFF
- | TRBJ1-5 | TRBV6-1 | CASSVSVGGTSNQPQHF
- | TRBJ1-1 | TRBV29-1 | CSLDRASTEAFF
- | TRBJ1-3 | TRBV14 | CASSQGDRVVNTIYF
- | TRBJ2-6 | TRBV27 | CASSSRTGVSGANVLTF
- | TRBJ2-5 | TRBV5-1 | CASSPRGQETQYF
- | TRBJ2-5 | TRBV7-2 | CASSPRRLTLAAETQYF
- | TRBJ1-3 | TRBV7-8 | CASSYRTGPTIYF
few | TRBJ2-2 | TRBV27 | CASSMGTINTGELFF
- | TRBJ1-6 | TRBV19 | CASSQTANNSPLHF
- | TRBJ1-2 | TRBV29-1 | CSVESGTGDGYTF
- | TRBJ2-6 | TRBV19 | CASSLGSFASGANVLTF
- | TRBJ1-1 | TRBV11-3 | CASSPGQGNTEAFF
- | TRBJ2-5 | TRBV9 | CASSAGLFEETQYF
once | TRBJ2-5 | TRBV3-1/TRBV3-2 | CASSRSGGQETQYF
- | TRBJ2-7 | TRBV3-1/TRBV3-2 | CASSQRGYEQYF
- | TRBJ1-1 | TRBV3-1/TRBV3-2 | CASSQPQGGNTEAFF
- | TRBJ2-1 | TRBV19 | CASIGLAGGFNEQFF
- | TRBJ1-2 | TRBV10-3 | CAISESPGGNGYTF
- | TRBJ1-2 | TRBV5-6 | CASSLAVGGTGYGYTF